This is a list of T cell receptor beta chains from one sample in a study of T cells expressing NK-cell markers. Using the 5' RACE reads, TCRdb records one entry per CDR3 protein without DNA. The sample table sets out approximately 150,000 distinct CDR3 sequences. Input material: blood T cells: a sorted CD56 or NKG2C T cell subset, CD4+ or CD8+ T cells, or bulk PBMC T cells (not recorded which). Every receptor here comes from a woman aged 18-70 years in good health. Each CDR3 is given with its conserved first and last residue. The order of the fields is V gene, J gene, CDR3 protein.

TRBV7-3	TRBJ1-2	CASSLRAGGNYGYTF
TRBV3-1	TRBJ2-2	CASNRAGGGELFF
TRBV6-1	TRBJ2-5	CASAGGRTQYF
TRBV28	TRBJ2-2	CASTARTGELFF
TRBV20-1	TRBJ2-1	CSARGDGSGVPGSEQFF
TRBV2	TRBJ2-1	CASRRGRSNEQFF
TRBV12-3/TRBV12-4	TRBJ1-5	CASSPGMQPQHF
TRBV7-3	TRBJ2-4	CASSLSLRLLAKNIQYF
TRBV5-5	TRBJ1-5	CASSFEAHSSNQPQHF
TRBV24-1	TRBJ1-2	CATSDLNGQYGYTF
TRBV5-1	TRBJ2-3	CASSPGRGGADTQYF
TRBV6-2/TRBV6-3	TRBJ1-5	CASSYTHSNQPQHF
TRBV20-1	TRBJ2-1	CSLPERLAGGNEQFF
TRBV7-3	TRBJ2-3	CASSSPRSGRPPDTQYF
TRBV20-1	TRBJ2-5	CSARGRSQREVVETQYF
TRBV4-1	TRBJ2-3	CASSQQRAPDTQYF
TRBV20-1	TRBJ1-6	CSASSTGRSPLHF
TRBV3-1	TRBJ2-4	CASSQARTGGGNIQYF
TRBV7-3	TRBJ2-1	CASSLSSGGIKQFF
TRBV7-2	TRBJ1-6	CASIRTSSYNSPLHF
TRBV5-6	TRBJ2-2	CASSTLTGMTGELFF
TRBV10-3	TRBJ2-5	CAISEPGGQETQYF
TRBV3-1	TRBJ2-3	CASSQDRQSDTQYF
TRBV7-9	TRBJ2-1	CASSGMLRYNEQFF
TRBV7-7	TRBJ2-2	CASSLAPLHTGELFF
TRBV5-1	TRBJ2-2	CASRRRAATGELFF
TRBV5-6	TRBJ1-1	CASSPLGGKAEAFF
TRBV18	TRBJ2-3	CASSIQGGADTQYF
TRBV20-1	TRBJ2-7	CSARPRVPSSPMKQYF
TRBV20-1	TRBJ2-5	CSARDPRQGEFETQYF
TRBV5-1	TRBJ2-7	CASSVAQGAGREQYF
TRBV7-2	TRBJ2-1	CASSLNSGGYNEQFF
TRBV7-9	TRBJ2-2	CASSPTFTGELFF
TRBV5-5	TRBJ2-3	CASRLGGGRTDTQYF
TRBV7-2	TRBJ2-2	CASSFQRQGGELFF
TRBV7-2	TRBJ1-3	CASSFGGNGGNTIYF
TRBV12-3/TRBV12-4	TRBJ1-5	CASSLRLTGTLYQPQHF
TRBV18	TRBJ2-5	CASSPAPLQETQYF
TRBV2	TRBJ2-1	CAGAGPDNEQFF
TRBV10-3	TRBJ2-7	CAASAGTGTYEQYF
TRBV7-2	TRBJ1-1	CASSSLTGNTEAFF
TRBV10-2	TRBJ2-1	CASSVTSGSYNEQFF
TRBV6-5	TRBJ2-7	CASSLGRPLERQYF
TRBV27	TRBJ1-6	CASSPRETANSPLHF
TRBV6-1	TRBJ2-7	CASRATGEGYEQYF
TRBV12-3/TRBV12-4	TRBJ2-6	CASSSPGRGSGANVLTF
TRBV20-1	TRBJ1-5	CSASQQGSGVGNQPQHF
TRBV2	TRBJ2-7	CASRVPSGREAYEQYF
TRBV5-1	TRBJ1-2	CASRSPGTNYGYTF
TRBV20-1	TRBJ1-2	CSAREPTGSGYTF
TRBV7-9	TRBJ2-7	CASRATRTGDDEQYF
TRBV7-9	TRBJ1-2	CASSLVGGARDYGCTF
TRBV7-8	TRBJ2-2	CASSLRRERLGELFF
TRBV14	TRBJ2-2	CASGTGQYTGELFF
TRBV20-1	TRBJ1-2	CSARDLSKVNYGYTF